The rows below give T cell receptor beta chains drawn from one sample of a study of technical replicates of blood from a few donors. Assay used: immunoSEQ multiplex PCR; TCRdb lists only in-frame clones, some missing. This sample carries roughly 79,000 clones, 96% of them seen once, and the ten largest clones take about 0.36%. Source material: T cells isolated from PBMCs. The receptors shown here come from a human donor in good health. Both conserved end residues are part of each CDR3. Each record gives: V gene, J gene, CDR3 protein.

v_gene: TRBV29-1
j_gene: TRBJ1-4
CDR3aa: CSVGRTGGNLFF

v_gene: TRBV13
j_gene: TRBJ2-7
CDR3aa: CASSLGPVTYEQYF

v_gene: TRBV6-5
j_gene: TRBJ1-2
CDR3aa: CASTVDRTGGYTF

v_gene: TRBV9
j_gene: TRBJ1-2
CDR3aa: CASSVEGQGAFGYTF

v_gene: TRBV5-1
j_gene: TRBJ1-1
CDR3aa: CASSLNTDTEAFF

v_gene: TRBV6-6
j_gene: TRBJ2-5
CDR3aa: CASSPPGTGGETQYF

v_gene: TRBV19
j_gene: TRBJ2-7
CDR3aa: CASSIDREGEQYF

v_gene: TRBV7-9
j_gene: TRBJ2-1
CDR3aa: CASSLVRADYNEQFF

v_gene: TRBV5-4
j_gene: TRBJ1-2
CDR3aa: CASSLLTQINYGYTF

v_gene: TRBV5-4
j_gene: TRBJ1-2
CDR3aa: CASSWTANYGYTF

v_gene: TRBV6-5
j_gene: TRBJ2-6
CDR3aa: CASQFTGAGANVLTF

v_gene: TRBV28
j_gene: TRBJ2-3
CDR3aa: CASSHSASTDTQYF

v_gene: TRBV7-9
j_gene: TRBJ1-4
CDR3aa: CASSPRATNEKLFF

v_gene: TRBV27
j_gene: TRBJ1-4
CDR3aa: CASSPQGATNEKLFF

v_gene: TRBV11-2
j_gene: TRBJ1-1
CDR3aa: CASSTTTGADTEAFF

v_gene: TRBV7-6
j_gene: TRBJ2-7
CDR3aa: CASSSGLDSYEQYF

v_gene: TRBV9
j_gene: TRBJ2-2
CDR3aa: CASSLYIAGAAGELFF

v_gene: TRBV18
j_gene: TRBJ1-2
CDR3aa: CASSPQREGESYTF